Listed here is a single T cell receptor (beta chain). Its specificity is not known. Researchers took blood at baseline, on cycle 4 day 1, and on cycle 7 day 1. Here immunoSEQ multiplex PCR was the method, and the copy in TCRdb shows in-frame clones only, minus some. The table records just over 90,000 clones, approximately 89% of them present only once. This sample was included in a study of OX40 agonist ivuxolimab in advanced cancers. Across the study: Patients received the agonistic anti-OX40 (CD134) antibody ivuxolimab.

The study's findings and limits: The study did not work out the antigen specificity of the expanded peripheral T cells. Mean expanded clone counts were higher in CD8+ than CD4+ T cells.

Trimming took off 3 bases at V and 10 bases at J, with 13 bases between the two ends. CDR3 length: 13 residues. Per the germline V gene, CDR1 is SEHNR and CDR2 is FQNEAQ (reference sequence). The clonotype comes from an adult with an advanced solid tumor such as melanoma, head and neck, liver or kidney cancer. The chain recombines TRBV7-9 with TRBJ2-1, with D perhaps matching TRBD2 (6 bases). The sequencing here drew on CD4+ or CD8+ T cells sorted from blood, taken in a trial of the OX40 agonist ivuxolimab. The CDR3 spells CASSFPGSSEQFF. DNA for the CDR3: TGTGCCAGCAGCTTCCCCGGGAGCAGCGAGCAGTTCTTC.